This T cell receptor beta chain was recovered during a study of T cell responses to AZD1222 COVID-19 vaccine. General study points: Two AZD1222 doses significantly raised spike-specific TCR breadth and depth over controls. Donors in the cohort were predominantly white British and more often female, and clonal diversity was possibly underestimated. Vaccine-associated CD4 TCRs ranged over spike, dominating at 160-218 and 743-854. Only a handful of AZD1222 recipients, six or seven in all, had baseline seropositivity.

Germline V gene lookup returns CDR1 MNHEY and CDR2 SVGAGI. Unmatched junction bases numbered 6, after V lost 2 bases and J lost 4 bases. The length of the CDR3 is 16 residues. Some clones are missing from TCRdb's copy, which holds only in-frame ones; the method was immunoSEQ multiplex PCR. The sample lists 69,000 or so clones; around nine tenths were seen once. Points on this clone: As yet, its antigen is unknown.

The TCR sequence derives from an adult who received the AZD1222 COVID-19 vaccine. V usage is TRBV6-5 and J usage is TRBJ1-5; 9 nucleotides agree with TRBD1. The specimen was peripheral blood, collected 28 days after the second AZD1222 dose. Written as DNA, the CDR3 is TGTGCCAGCAGTTACCCCTCCGGGACAGGGAATCAGCCCCAGCATTTT. This codes for CASSYPSGTGNQPQHF.